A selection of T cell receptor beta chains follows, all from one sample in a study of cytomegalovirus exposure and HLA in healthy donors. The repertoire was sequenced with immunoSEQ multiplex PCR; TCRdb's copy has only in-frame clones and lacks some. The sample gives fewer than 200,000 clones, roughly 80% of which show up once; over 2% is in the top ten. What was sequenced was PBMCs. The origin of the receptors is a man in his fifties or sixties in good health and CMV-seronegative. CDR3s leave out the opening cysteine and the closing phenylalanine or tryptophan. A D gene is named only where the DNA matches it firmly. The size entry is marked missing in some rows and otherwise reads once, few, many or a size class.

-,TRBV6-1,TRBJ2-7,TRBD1,ASSDSPGQSYEQY
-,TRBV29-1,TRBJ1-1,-,STRANMNTEAF
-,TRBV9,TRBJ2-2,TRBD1,ASSVGQGAPPGELF
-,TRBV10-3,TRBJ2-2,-,ATLGGTGELF
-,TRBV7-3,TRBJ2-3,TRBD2,ASSPTSGGTDTQY
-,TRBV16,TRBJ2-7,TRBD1,ASSQYVTGGYEQY
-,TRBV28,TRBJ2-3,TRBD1,ASRPGQTTTDTQY
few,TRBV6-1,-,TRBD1,ASSATGERFYEQY
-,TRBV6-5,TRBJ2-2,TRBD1,ASRAGTGNTGELF
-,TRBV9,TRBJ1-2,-,ASSPRSRLNYGYT
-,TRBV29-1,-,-,SVEQASSYEQY
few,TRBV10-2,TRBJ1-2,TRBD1,ASSRDRGNYGYP
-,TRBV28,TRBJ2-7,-,ASRGGIHEQY
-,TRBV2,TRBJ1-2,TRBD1,ASLAMGQGNGYT
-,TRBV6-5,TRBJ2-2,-,ASRVWGRGTGELF
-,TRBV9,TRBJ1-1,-,ASSVGQMTEAF
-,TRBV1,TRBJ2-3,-,TSSQEGGTRPSTDTQY
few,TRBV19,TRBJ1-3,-,ASRSQGLGNTIY
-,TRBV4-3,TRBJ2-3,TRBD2,ASSQGTSGMQDTQY
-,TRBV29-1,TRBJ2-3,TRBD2,SALGGRGDTQY
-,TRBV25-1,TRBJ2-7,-,ASSGGIGSEQS
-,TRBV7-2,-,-,ASSLTYEQY
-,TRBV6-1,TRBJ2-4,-,ASTVPGDIQY
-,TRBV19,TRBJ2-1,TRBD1,ASSGPSGQGLLEQF
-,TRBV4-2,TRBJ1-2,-,ASSQETLPYGYT
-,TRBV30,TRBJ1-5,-,AWSYRNSNQPQN
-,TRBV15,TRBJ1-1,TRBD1,ATSSWDRELSEAF
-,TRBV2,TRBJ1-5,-,ASSPGGGLGDQPQH
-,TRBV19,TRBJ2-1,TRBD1,ASSSSGTGIGEQF
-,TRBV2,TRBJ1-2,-,ASSEGPRAPLGGYT
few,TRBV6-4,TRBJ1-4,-,ASSDGPFNEKLF
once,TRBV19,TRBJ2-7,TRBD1,ASSPGQGFSYEQY
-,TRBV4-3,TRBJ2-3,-,ASSLTRSGTDTQY
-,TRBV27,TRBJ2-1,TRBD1,ASSRDRGYNEQF
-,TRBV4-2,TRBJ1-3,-,ASSQSTGSGNTIY
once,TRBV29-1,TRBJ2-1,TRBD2,SAGTSGRGRTYNEQF
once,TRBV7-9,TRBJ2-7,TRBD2,ASSSLFGLAGGFLREQY